This paragraph reports one T cell receptor beta chain. CDR3 length: 17 amino acids. The ends were cut back, 4 bases at V and 3 bases at J, with 21 bases in the middle. Germline V gives CDR1 WNHNN, CDR2 SYGVQD (reference sequence). This sample was included in a study of long-term antiretroviral therapy in people with HIV. Overall study context: The 2015 recommendation for immediate ART came about a decade after the earliest samples.

Only United States sites treated participants with HIV. Running of the v3.0 immunoSEQ assay took place at survey level. Sequenced by immunoSEQ multiplex PCR; TCRdb stores in-frame clones only, minus some. Counted here are tens of thousands of clones, approximately 93% occurring once; the ten biggest clones make up 9.2%. This chain connects TRBV10-1 to TRBJ2-5, with D perhaps being TRBD1 or TRBD2 (5 bases each). The TCR originated in a woman aged 40 to 50 with HIV. Sequenced material: unsorted PBMCs, taken 7.6 years after starting antiretroviral therapy. CDR3 in DNA: TGCGCCAGCAGTGGGGGGTCTCGTCGGGGCAAGAAAGAGACCCAGTACTTC. Translation gives CASSGGSRRGKKETQYF.